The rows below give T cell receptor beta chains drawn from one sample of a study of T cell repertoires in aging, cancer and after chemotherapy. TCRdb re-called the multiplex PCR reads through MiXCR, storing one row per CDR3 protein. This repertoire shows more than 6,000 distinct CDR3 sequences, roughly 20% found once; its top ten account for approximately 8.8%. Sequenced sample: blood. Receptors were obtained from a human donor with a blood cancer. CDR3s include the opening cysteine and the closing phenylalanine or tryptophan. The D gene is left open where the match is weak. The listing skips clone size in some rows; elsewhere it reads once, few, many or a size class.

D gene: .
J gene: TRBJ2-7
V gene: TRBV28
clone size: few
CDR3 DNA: TGTGCCAGCAGTGCCACCGGGGGCATATACGAGCAGTACTTC
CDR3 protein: CASSATGGIYEQYF

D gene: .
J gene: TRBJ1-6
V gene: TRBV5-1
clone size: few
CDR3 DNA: TGCGCCAGCAGCTTGGTATTGGGTGGAGCGGGGAATTCACCCCTCCACTTT
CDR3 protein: CASSLVLGGAGNSPLHF

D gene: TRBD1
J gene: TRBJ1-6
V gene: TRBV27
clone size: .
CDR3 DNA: TGTGCCAGCAGTTTTCGGGGACAGGGAAATGCACCCCTCCACTTT
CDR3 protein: CASSFRGQGNAPLHF

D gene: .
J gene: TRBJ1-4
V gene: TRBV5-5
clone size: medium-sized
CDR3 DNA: TGTGCCAGCAGCTTTAGTAGGAGGGCTGCAACTAATGAAAAACTGTTTTTT
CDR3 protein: CASSFSRRAATNEKLFF

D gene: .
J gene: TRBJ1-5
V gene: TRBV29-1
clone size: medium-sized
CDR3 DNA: TGCAGCGTTGCCAGGGATTATAGCAATCAGCCCCAGCATTTT
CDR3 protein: CSVARDYSNQPQHF

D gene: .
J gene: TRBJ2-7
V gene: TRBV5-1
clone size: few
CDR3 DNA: TGCGCCAGCAGCTTGAGTATAGACTCCTACGAGCAGTACTTC
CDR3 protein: CASSLSIDSYEQYF

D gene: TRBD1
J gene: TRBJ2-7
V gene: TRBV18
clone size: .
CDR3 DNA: TGTGCCAGCTCACCGATTCCACGGACAGGGGTAATTCACGAGCAGTACTTC
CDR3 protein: CASSPIPRTGVIHEQYF

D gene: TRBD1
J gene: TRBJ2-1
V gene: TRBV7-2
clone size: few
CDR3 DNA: TGTGCCAGCAGCTTAACAGGATTAGGGGGCGGATACAATGAGCAGTTCTTC
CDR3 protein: CASSLTGLGGGYNEQFF

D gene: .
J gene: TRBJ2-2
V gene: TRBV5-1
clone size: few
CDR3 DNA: TGCGCCAGCAGCTTCTGGGCCACCGGGGAGCTGTTTTTT
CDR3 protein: CASSFWATGELFF

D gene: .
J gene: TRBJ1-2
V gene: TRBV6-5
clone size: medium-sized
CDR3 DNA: TGTGCCAGCAGTTACTTGGACAGTTTCGTGGACACGGGTGGCTACACCTTC
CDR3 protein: CASSYLDSFVDTGGYTF

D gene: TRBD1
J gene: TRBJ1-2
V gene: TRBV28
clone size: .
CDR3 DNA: TGTGCCAGCAGTCCTCCATACCCGACAGGGAACTATGGCTACACCTTC
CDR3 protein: CASSPPYPTGNYGYTF

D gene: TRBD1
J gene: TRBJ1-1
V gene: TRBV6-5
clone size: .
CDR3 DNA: TGTGCCAGCGAAGCAGGGGGCATGAACACTGAAGCTTTCTTT
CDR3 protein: CASEAGGMNTEAFF

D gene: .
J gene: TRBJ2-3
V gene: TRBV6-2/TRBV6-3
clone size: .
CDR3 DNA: TGTGCCAGCAGCCAGCAGGCGACGTCCACAGATACGCAGTATTTT
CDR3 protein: CASSQQATSTDTQYF

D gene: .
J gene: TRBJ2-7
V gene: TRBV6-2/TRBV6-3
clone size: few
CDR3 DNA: TGTGCCAGCAGTTACGCCGGCCCCCCCTACGAGCAGTACTTC
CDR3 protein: CASSYAGPPYEQYF

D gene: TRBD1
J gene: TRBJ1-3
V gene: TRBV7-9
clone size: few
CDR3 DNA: TGTGCCAGCAGCCCGACAGGGAACTCTGGAAACACCATATATTTT
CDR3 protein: CASSPTGNSGNTIYF

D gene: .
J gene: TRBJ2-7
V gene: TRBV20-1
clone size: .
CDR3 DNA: TGCAGTGCTCAGGGGAGGGGCTACGAGCAGTACTTC
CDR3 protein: CSAQGRGYEQYF

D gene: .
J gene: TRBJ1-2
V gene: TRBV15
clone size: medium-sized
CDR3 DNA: TGTGCCACCAGCAGAGATGGACAGTCCTCTAACTATGGCTACACCTTC
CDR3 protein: CATSRDGQSSNYGYTF

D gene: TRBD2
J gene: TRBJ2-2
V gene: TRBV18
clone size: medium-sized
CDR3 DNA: TGTGCCAGCTCACCACGGACTAGCGCCTCTGCGAACACCGGGGAGCTGTTTTTT
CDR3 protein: CASSPRTSASANTGELFF

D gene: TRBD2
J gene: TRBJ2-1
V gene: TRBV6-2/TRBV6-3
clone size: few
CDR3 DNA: TGTGCCAGCAGTTACTCTATCCTAGCGGGAGATAAGTTGAATGAGCAGTTCTTC
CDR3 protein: CASSYSILAGDKLNEQFF

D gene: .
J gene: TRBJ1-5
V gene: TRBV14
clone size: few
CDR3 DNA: TGTGCCAGCAGCCAGGGCAGTGGGTCCAATCAGCCCCAGCATTTT
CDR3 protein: CASSQGSGSNQPQHF

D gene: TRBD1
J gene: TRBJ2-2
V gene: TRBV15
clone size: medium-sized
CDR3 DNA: TGTGCCACCAGCAGAGATAGGGCGCCAGGGGGAATACTGTTTTTT
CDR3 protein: CATSRDRAPGGILFF

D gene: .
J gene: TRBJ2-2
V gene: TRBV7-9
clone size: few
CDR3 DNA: TGTGCCGGCTTGAGGTCCACCGGGGAGCTGTTTTTT
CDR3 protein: CAGLRSTGELFF

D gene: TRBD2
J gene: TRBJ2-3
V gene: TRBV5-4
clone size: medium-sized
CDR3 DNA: TGTGCCAGCAGCTATGAAGCGGGAGCAGATACGCAGTATTTT
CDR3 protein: CASSYEAGADTQYF

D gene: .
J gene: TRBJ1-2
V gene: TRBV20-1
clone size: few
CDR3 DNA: TGCAGCCTTGGGAACCGGGAACCACTCTTTGATGGCTACACCTTC
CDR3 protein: CSLGNREPLFDGYTF

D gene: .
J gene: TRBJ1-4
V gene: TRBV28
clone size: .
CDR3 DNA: TGTGCCAGCAGTTTACGGGGGGCGGGTGAAAAACTGTTTTTT
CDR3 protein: CASSLRGAGEKLFF